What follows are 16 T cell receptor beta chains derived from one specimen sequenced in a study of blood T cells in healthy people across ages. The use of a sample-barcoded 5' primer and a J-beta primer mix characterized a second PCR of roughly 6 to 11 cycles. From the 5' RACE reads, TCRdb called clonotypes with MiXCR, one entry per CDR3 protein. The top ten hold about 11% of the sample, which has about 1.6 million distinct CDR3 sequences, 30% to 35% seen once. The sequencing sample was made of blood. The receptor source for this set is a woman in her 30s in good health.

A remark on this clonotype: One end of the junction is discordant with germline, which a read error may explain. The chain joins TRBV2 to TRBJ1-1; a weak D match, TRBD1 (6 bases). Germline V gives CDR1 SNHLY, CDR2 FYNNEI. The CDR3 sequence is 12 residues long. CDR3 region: CTSITGYTEAFF. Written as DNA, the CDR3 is TGTACCAGCATTACAGGGTACACTGAAGCTTTCTTT.

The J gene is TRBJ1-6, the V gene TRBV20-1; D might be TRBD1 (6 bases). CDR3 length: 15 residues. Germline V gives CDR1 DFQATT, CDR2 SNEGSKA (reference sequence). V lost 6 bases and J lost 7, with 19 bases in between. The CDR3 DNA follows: TGCAGTGCCAGGACGACAGGCTCGGGGAATTCACCCCTCCACTTT. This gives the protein CSARTTGSGNSPLHF.

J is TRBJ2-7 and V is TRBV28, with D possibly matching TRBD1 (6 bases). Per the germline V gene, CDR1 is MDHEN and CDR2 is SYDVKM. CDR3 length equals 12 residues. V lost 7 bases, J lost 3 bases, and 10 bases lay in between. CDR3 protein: CASTDSLYEQYF. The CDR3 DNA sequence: TGTGCCAGCACGGACAGCCTCTACGAGCAGTACTTC.

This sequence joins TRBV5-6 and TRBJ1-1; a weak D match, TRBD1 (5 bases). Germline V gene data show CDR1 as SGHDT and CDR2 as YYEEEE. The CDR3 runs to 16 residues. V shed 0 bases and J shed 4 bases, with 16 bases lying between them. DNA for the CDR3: TGTGCCAGCAGCTTGGCGAGGGGCCCGGGATGCACTGAAGCTTTCTTT. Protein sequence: CASSLARGPGCTEAFF.

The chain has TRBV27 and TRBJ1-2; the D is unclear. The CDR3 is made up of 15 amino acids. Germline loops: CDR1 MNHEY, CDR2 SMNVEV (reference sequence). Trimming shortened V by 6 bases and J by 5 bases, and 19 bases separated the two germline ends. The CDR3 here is CASSHGGPSLYGYTF. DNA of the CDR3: TGTGCCAGCAGCCACGGTGGCCCTTCTTTGTATGGCTACACCTTC.

This CDR3 is CASSLIRHLTGNQPQHF. The CDR3 DNA reads TGCGCCAGCAGCTTGATAAGACACCTTACGGGCAATCAGCCCCAGCATTTT. The chain couples TRBV5-1 to TRBJ1-5, with D unclear. This CDR3 is built from 17 residues. V dropped 1 base and J dropped 2 bases, with 16 bases sitting between them. Germline CDR1 reads SGHRS; CDR2 reads YFSETQ.

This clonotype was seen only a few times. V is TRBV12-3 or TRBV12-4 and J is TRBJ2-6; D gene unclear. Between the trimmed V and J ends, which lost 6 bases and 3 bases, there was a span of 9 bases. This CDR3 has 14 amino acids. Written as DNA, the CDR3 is TGTGCCAGCAGAATGGGCAGTGGGGCCAACGTCCTGACTTTC. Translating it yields CASRMGSGANVLTF.

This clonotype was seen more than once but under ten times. The CDR3 reads CASSPSGLGEETQYF. For the CDR3, the DNA is TGTGCCAGCAGCCCAAGTGGGCTAGGGGAGGAGACCCAGTACTTC. The chain uses TRBV9 and TRBJ2-5; D may correspond to TRBD1 or TRBD2 (5 bases each). Germline V CDR1 and CDR2: SGDLS, YYNGEE. The V end was cut by 4 bases, the J end by 5 bases, with 18 bases between. This CDR3 is 15 amino acids long.

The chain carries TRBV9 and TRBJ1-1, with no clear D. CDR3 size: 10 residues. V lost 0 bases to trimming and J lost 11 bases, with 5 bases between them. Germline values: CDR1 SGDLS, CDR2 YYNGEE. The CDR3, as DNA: TGTGCCAGCAGCGTAGATGTCGCTTTCTTT. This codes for CASSVDVAFF. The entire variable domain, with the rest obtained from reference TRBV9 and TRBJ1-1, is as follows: DSGVTQTPKHLITATGQRVTLRCSPRSGDLSVYWYQQSLDQGLQFLIQYYNGEERAKGNILERFSAQQFPDLHSELNLSSLELGDSALYFCASSVDVAFFGQGTRLTVV.

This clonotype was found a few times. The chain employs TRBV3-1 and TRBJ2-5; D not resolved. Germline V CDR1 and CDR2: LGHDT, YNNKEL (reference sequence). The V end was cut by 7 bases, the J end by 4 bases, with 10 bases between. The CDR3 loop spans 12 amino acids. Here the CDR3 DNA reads TGTGCCAGCAACCAGATTATAGAGACCCAGTACTTC. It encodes CASNQIIETQYF.

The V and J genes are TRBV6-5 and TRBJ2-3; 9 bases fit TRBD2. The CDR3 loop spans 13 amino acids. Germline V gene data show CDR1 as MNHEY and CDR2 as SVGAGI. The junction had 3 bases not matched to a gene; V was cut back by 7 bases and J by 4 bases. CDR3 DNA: TGTGCCAGCAAGGCGGGGGGGCCAGATACGCAGTATTTT. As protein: CASKAGGPDTQYF.

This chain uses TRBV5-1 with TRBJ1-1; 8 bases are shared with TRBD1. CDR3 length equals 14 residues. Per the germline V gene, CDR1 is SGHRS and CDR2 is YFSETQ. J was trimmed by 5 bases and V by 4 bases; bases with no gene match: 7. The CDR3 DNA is TGCGCCAGCAGCCCCCGACAGGGGAAGACTGAAGCTTTCTTT. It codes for CASSPRQGKTEAFF.

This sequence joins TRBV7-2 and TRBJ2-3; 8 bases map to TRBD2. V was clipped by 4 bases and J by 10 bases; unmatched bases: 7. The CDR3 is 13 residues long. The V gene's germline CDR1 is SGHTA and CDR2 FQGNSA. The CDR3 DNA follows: TGTGCCAGCAGCTCCCGGGGGGGGTTTGCGCAGTATTTT. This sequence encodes CASSSRGGFAQYF.

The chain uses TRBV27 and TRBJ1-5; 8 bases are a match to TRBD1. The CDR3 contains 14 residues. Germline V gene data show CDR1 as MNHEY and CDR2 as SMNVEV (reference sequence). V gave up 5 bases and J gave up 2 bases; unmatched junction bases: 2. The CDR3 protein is CASSPRGRNQPQHF. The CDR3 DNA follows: TGTGCCAGCAGTCCCAGGGGGCGCAATCAGCCCCAGCATTTT.

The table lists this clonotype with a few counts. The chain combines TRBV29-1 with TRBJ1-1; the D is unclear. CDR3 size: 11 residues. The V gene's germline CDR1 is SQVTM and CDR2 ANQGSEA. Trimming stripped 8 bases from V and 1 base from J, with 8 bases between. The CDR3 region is CSCVENTEAFF. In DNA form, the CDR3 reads TGCAGCTGCGTGGAGAACACTGAAGCTTTCTTT.

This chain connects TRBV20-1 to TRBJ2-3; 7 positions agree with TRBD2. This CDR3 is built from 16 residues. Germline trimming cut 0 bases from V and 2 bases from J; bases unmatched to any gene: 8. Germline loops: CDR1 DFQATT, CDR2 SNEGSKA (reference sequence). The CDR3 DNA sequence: TGCAGTGCTAGAGATCCCCAGCGGGGTGACACAGATACGCAGTATTTT. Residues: CSARDPQRGDTDTQYF.